This TCR beta chain was sequenced in a study of early T cells in non-severe SARS-CoV-2 infection. The germline CDR1 and CDR2 sequences are DFQATT and SNEGSKA (reference sequence). With 3 bases removed from V and 6 bases from J, the gap between germline ends came to 15 bases. There are 14 residues in the CDR3. This clonotype was counted between two and nine times. Individual cDNA molecules received unique molecular identifiers during library preparation. TCRdb re-analysed the 5' RACE reads in MiXCR, keeping a single row per CDR3 protein. The data contain roughly 65,000 distinct CDR3 sequences, around 9.9% of them seen just once; the ten biggest clones take up approximately 5.9%.

The rearrangement joins TRBV20-1 to TRBJ2-1, with a possible D match to TRBD2 (6 bases). Sequenced material: whole blood. This sequence was found in an adult who was a healthcare worker with PCR-confirmed SARS-CoV-2 infection or an uninfected control (not recorded which). CDR3 residues: CSARDPAGSNEQFF. The CDR3 DNA reads TGCAGTGCTAGGGACCCGGCGGGGAGCAATGAGCAGTTCTTC.